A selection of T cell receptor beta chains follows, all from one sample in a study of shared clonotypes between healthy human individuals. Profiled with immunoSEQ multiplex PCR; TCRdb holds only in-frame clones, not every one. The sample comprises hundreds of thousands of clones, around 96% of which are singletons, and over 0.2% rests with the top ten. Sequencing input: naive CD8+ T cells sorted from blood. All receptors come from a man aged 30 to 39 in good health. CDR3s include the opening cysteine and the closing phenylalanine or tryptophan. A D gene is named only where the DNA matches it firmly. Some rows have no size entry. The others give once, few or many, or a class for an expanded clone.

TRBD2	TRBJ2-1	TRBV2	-	CASRPRLAGEEQFF	TGTGCCAGCAGGCCTCGACTAGCGGGAGAGGAGCAGTTCTTC
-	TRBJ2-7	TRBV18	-	CASSPLETSLIYEQYF	TGTGCCAGCTCACCACTTGAGACCTCCCTTATCTACGAGCAGTACTTC
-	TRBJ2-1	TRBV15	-	CATSRGQNNEQFF	TGTGCCACCAGCAGAGGGCAGAACAATGAGCAGTTCTTC
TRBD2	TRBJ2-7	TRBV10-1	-	CASSEWEGTNDYEQYF	TGCGCCAGCAGTGAATGGGAGGGGACTAACGACTACGAGCAGTACTTC
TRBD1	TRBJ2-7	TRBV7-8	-	CASSVRTGIHEQYF	TGTGCCAGCAGCGTACGGACAGGGATCCACGAGCAGTACTTC
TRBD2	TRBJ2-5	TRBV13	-	CASRQGLAGKETQYF	TGTGCCAGCCGACAAGGACTAGCGGGAAAAGAGACCCAGTACTTC
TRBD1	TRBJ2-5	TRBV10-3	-	CAISGETGNFQETQYF	TGTGCCATCAGTGGGGAGACAGGGAATTTTCAAGAGACCCAGTACTTC
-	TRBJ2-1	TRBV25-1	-	CASSSQGYNEQFF	TGTGCCAGCAGTTCCCAGGGGTACAATGAGCAGTTCTTC
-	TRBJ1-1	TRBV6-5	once	CASSYTGLMNTEAFF	TGTGCCAGCAGTTACACGGGACTGATGAACACTGAAGCTTTCTTT
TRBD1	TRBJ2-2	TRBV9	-	CASSPGTGYTGELFF	TGTGCCAGCAGCCCCGGGACAGGGTACACCGGGGAGCTGTTTTTT
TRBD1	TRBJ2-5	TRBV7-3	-	CASSHTGDHQETQYF	TGTGCCAGCAGTCATACAGGGGACCACCAAGAGACCCAGTACTTC
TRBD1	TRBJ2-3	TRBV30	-	CAWSVGTGRRADTQYF	TGTGCCTGGAGTGTAGGGACAGGAAGGAGGGCAGATACGCAGTATTTT
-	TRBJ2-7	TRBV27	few	CASSLGYEQYF	TGTGCCAGCAGTTTGGGGTACGAGCAGTACTTC
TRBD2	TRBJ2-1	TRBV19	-	CASSEGLANYYNEQFF	TGTGCCAGTAGCGAGGGACTAGCGAACTACTACAATGAGCAGTTCTTC
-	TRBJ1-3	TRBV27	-	CASSSRSFSGNTIYF	TGTGCCAGCAGTTCCAGGTCCTTCTCTGGAAACACCATATATTTT
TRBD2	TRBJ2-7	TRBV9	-	CASSAGEGTYEQYF	TGTGCCAGCAGCGCCGGGGAGGGGACCTACGAGCAGTACTTC
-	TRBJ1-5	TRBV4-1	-	CASSPIPGRAGDQPQHF	TGCGCCAGCAGCCCCATACCTGGCAGGGCGGGAGATCAGCCCCAGCATTTT
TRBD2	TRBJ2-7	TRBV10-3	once	CAISRLAGFDEQYF	TGTGCCATCTCCAGACTAGCGGGATTCGACGAGCAGTACTTC
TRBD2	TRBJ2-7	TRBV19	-	CASSKGWREGQYEQYF	TGTGCCAGTAGTAAGGGTTGGCGGGAGGGCCAGTACGAGCAGTACTTC
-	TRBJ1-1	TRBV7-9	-	CASSPPGGASAEAFF	TGTGCCAGCAGCCCGCCGGGGGGGGCTTCCGCTGAAGCTTTCTTT
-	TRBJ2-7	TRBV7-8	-	CASSPRGHYEQYF	TGTGCCAGCAGCCCTCGGGGACATTACGAGCAGTACTTC
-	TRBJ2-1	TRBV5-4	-	CASSPHSVSANEQFF	TGTGCCAGCAGCCCACATTCGGTGTCGGCCAATGAGCAGTTCTTC
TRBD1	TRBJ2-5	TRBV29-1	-	CSVETGSETQYF	TGCAGCGTTGAGACAGGGTCAGAGACCCAGTACTTC
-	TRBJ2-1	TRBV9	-	CASSVAGRPDSSDNEQFF	TGTGCCAGCAGCGTAGCGGGCAGGCCGGACAGTTCCGACAATGAGCAGTTCTTC